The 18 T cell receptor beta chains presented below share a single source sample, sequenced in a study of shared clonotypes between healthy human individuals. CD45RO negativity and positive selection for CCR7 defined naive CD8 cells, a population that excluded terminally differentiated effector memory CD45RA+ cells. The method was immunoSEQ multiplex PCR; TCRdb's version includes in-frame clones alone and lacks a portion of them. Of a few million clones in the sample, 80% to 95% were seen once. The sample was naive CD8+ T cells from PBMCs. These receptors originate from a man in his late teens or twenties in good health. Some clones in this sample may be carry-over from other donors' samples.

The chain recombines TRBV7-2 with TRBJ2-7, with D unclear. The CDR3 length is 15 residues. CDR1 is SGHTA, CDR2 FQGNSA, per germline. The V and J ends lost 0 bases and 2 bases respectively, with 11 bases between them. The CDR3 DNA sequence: TGTGCCAGCAGCTTAGCGGCAGCTTTAGCCTACGAGCAGTACTTC. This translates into CASSLAAALAYEQYF.

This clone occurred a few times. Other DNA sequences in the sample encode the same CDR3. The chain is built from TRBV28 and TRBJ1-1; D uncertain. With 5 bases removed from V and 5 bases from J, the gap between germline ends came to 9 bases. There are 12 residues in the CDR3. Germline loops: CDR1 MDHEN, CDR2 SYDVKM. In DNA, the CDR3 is TGTGCCAGCAGTACACAAGGGACTGAAGCTTTCTTT. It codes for CASSTQGTEAFF.

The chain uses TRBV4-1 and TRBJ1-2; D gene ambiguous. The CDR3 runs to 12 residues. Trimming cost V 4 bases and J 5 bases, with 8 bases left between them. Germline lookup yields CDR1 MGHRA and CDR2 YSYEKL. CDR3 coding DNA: TGCGCCAGCAGCCCCCAAGGGTATGGCTACACCTTC. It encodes CASSPQGYGYTF.

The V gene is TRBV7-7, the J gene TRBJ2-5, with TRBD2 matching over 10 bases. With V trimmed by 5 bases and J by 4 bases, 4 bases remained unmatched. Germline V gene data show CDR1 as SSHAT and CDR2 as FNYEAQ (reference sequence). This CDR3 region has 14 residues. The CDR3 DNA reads TGTGCCAGCAGCGCCAGGACTAGCGGAGAGACCCAGTACTTC. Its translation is CASSARTSGETQYF. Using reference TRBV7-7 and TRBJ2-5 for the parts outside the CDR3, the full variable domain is GAGVSQSPRYKVTKRGQDVTLRCDPISSHATLYWYQQALGQGPEFLTYFNYEAQPDKSGLPSDRFSAERPEGSISTLTIQRTEQRDSAMYRCASSARTSGETQYFGPGTRLLVL.

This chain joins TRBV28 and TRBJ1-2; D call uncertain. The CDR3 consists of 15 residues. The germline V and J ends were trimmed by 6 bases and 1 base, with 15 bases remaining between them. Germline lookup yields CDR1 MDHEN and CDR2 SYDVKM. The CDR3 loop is CASRSLSNINYGYTF. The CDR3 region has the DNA TGTGCCAGCAGGTCACTATCAAATATTAACTATGGCTACACCTTC.

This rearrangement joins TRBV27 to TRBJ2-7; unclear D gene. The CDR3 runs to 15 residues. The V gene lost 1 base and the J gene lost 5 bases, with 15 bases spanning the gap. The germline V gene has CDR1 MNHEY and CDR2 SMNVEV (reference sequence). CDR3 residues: CASSLFPASRDEQYF. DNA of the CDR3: TGTGCCAGCAGTTTATTTCCGGCCTCCCGGGACGAGCAGTACTTC.

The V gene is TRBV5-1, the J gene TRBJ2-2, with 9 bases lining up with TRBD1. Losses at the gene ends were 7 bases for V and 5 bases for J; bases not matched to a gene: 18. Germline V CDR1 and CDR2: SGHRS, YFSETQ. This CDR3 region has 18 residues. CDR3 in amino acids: CASAENPGQGPWTGELFF. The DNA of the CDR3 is TGCGCCAGCGCCGAAAACCCGGGACAGGGCCCGTGGACCGGGGAGCTGTTTTTT.

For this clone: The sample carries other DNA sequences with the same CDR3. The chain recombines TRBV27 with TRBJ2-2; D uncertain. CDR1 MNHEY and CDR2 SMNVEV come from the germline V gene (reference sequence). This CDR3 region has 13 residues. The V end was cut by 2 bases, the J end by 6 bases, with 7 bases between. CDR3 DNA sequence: TGTGCCAGCAGTTTAATTGGTGCCGGGGAGCTGTTTTTT. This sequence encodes CASSLIGAGELFF.

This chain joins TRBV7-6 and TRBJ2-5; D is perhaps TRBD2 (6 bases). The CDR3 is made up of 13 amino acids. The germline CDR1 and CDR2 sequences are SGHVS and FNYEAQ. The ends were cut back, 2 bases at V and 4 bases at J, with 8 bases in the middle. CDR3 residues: CASSLWRGETQYF. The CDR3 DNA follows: TGTGCCAGCAGCTTATGGCGGGGAGAGACCCAGTACTTC.

The CDR3 loop is CASRRKAGTRLYNEQFF. The CDR3 region has the DNA TGCGCCAGCAGACGGAAAGCCGGGACCAGACTCTACAATGAGCAGTTCTTC. The chain employs TRBV4-1 and TRBJ2-1; D tentatively fits TRBD1 or TRBD2 (5 bases each). This CDR3 is 17 amino acids long. Trimming took off 6 bases at V and 3 bases at J, with 21 bases between the two ends. Germline V gene data show CDR1 as MGHRA and CDR2 as YSYEKL.

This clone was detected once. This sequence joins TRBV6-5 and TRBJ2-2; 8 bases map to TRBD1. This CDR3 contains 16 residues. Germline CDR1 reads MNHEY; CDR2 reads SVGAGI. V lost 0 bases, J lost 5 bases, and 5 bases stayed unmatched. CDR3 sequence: CASSYSGWTGTGELFF. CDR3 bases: TGTGCCAGCAGTTACTCGGGCTGGACAGGGACCGGGGAGCTGTTTTTT.

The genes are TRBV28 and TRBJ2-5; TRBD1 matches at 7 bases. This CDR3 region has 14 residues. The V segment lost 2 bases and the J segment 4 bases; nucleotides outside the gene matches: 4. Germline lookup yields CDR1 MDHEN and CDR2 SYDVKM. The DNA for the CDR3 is TGTGCCAGCAGTTTAGGGGCAGGGGGAGAGACCCAGTACTTC. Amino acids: CASSLGAGGETQYF.

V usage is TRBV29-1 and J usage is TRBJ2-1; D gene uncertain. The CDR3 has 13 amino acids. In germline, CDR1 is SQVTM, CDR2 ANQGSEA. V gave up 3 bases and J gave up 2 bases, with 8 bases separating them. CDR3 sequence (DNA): TGCAGCGTTGATATTCCAGCCTACAATGAGCAGTTCTTC. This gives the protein CSVDIPAYNEQFF.

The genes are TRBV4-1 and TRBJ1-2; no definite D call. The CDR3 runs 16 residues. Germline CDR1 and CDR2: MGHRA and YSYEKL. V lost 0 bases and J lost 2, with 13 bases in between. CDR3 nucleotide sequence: TGCGCCAGCAGCCAAGAGCCCTTTTGGGAAAACTATGGCTACACCTTC. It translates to CASSQEPFWENYGYTF.

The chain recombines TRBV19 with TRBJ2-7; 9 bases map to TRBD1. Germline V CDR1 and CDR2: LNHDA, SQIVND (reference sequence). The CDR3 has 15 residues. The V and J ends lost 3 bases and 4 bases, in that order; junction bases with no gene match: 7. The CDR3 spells CASSMGQGTSYEQYF. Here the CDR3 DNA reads TGTGCCAGTAGTATGGGACAGGGAACTTCATACGAGCAGTACTTC.

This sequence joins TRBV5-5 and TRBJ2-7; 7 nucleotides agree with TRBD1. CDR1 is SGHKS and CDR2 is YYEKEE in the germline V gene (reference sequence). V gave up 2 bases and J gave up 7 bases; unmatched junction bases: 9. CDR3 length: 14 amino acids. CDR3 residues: CASSFGRGSREQYF. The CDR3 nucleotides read TGTGCCAGCAGCTTCGGCAGGGGGTCTAGGGAGCAGTACTTC.

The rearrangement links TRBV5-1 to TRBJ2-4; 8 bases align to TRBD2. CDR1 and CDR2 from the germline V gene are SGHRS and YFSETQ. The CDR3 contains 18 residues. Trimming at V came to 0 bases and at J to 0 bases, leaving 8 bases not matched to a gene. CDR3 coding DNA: TGCGCCAGCAGCTTGGGTGGGGTGCTAGCGGGAGCCAAAAACATTCAGTACTTC. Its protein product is CASSLGGVLAGAKNIQYF.

This CDR3 reads CASSSQGYEQFF. CDR3 DNA sequence: TGTGCCAGCAGTTCGCAGGGGTATGAGCAGTTCTTC. V usage is TRBV6-5 and J usage is TRBJ2-1, with D possibly being TRBD1 (6 bases). Germline values: CDR1 MNHEY, CDR2 SVGAGI. The CDR3 extends over 12 amino acids. V lost 4 bases and J lost 8, with 9 bases in between.